Each of the 28 T cell receptor beta chains below was sequenced from the same sample in a study of cytotoxic CD8 clonotypes in ibrutinib-treated CLL. Profiled with immunoSEQ multiplex PCR; TCRdb holds only in-frame clones, not every one. This sample has roughly 28,000 clones; roughly 60% occur once, and the top ten carry 14%. The sequences come from PBMCs, collected before ibrutinib treatment. The source of these receptors is a human donor with chronic lymphocytic leukemia.

The rearrangement joins TRBV19 to TRBJ1-1; the match to TRBD1 covers 8 bases. The germline V gene has CDR1 LNHDA and CDR2 SQIVND (reference sequence). This CDR3 spans 16 amino acids. V shed 6 bases and J 0 bases; nucleotides not matched to a gene: 9. The CDR3 coding sequence is TGTGCCAGTAGCCCATATCAGGGGGCGATGAACACTGAAGCTTTCTTT. Residues: CASSPYQGAMNTEAFF. The full variable domain, rest sourced from reference TRBV19 and TRBJ1-1, is DGGITQSPKYLFRKEGQNVTLSCEQNLNHDAMYWYRQDPGQGLRLIYYSQIVNDFQKGDIAEGYSVSREKKESFPLTVTSAQKNPTAFYLCASSPYQGAMNTEAFFGQGTRLTVV.

This clone occurred a few times. The CDR3 is CASSGSGTGEKLFF. In DNA, the CDR3 is TGTGCCAGTAGTGGCTCCGGGACAGGGGAAAAACTGTTTTTT. This chain uses TRBV19 with TRBJ1-4; 9 positions match TRBD1. After removal of 5 bases from V and 8 bases from J, the junction contained 6 bases not matched to a gene. The CDR3 consists of 14 residues. The germline V gene has CDR1 LNHDA and CDR2 SQIVND (reference sequence).

The chain joins TRBV19 to TRBJ1-1; 9 bases match TRBD1. The germline CDR1 and CDR2 sequences are LNHDA and SQIVND (reference sequence). The CDR3 runs to 15 residues. J lost 13 bases, V lost 1 base, and 13 bases had no gene match. The CDR3 sequence is CASSIGTPGTGPNFF. CDR3 bases: TGTGCCAGTAGTATAGGGACCCCTGGGACAGGGCCTAATTTCTTT.

The chain joins TRBV18 to TRBJ1-1; no firm D call. This CDR3 has 11 amino acids. V was cut by 5 bases and J by 11 bases, with 12 bases left in between. Germline values: CDR1 KGHSH, CDR2 LQKENI. In nucleotides, the CDR3 is TGTGCCAGCTCATCGGAAGTTGATGCTTTCTTT. Translation: CASSSEVDAFF.

This clone came up a few times. The chain has TRBV28 and TRBJ2-1, with D maybe TRBD2 (5 bases). CDR3 length: 14 residues. Trimming removed 7 bases at V and 11 bases at J, with 21 bases between. The germline CDR1 and CDR2 sequences are MDHEN and SYDVKM. CDR3 coding DNA: TGTGCCAGCATCTTCGGCGATCGGGGTCGGAAGCAGTTCTTC. This sequence encodes CASIFGDRGRKQFF.

The chain joins TRBV7-2 to TRBJ2-7; possible D gene TRBD1, 6 bases. CDR3 size: 13 residues. Between the trimmed V and J ends, which lost 5 bases and 2 bases, there was a span of 10 bases. CDR1 and CDR2 from the germline V gene are SGHTA and FQGNSA. The CDR3 sequence is CASSPQGTYEQYF. CDR3 coding DNA: TGTGCCAGCAGCCCGCAGGGGACCTACGAGCAGTACTTC.

The J gene is TRBJ1-1, the V gene TRBV9; D possibly corresponds to TRBD1 (6 bases). CDR1 is SGDLS and CDR2 is YYNGEE in the germline V gene. This CDR3 spans 15 amino acids. The V end lost 0 bases, the J end lost 7 bases, and 16 bases lay between the germline ends. CDR3 region: CASSVEGGGSREAFF. The DNA of the CDR3 is TGTGCCAGCAGCGTAGAGGGGGGCGGCAGTCGTGAAGCTTTCTTT.

The chain has TRBV5-6 and TRBJ1-2, with D possibly matching TRBD1 (5 bases). V lost 5 bases, J lost 0 bases, and 17 bases lay in between. Germline V gene sequence: CDR1 SGHDT, CDR2 YYEEEE. The length of the CDR3 is 16 residues. CDR3 DNA: TGTGCCAGCAGGAATTTGGGGCGGCCCTCTAACTATGGCTACACCTTC. As protein: CASRNLGRPSNYGYTF.

This clone showed up just a few times. This chain connects TRBV27 to TRBJ1-1; tentative D call: TRBD1 (5 bases). The V gene lost 3 bases and the J gene lost 2 bases, with 10 bases spanning the gap. This CDR3 has 14 residues. The V gene's germline CDR1 is MNHEY and CDR2 SMNVEV (reference sequence). CDR3 coding DNA: TGTGCCAGCAGTTTTCAGGGCGAAAACACTGAAGCTTTCTTT. Translated, it gives CASSFQGENTEAFF.

This rearrangement joins TRBV6-5 to TRBJ1-1, with a tentative D call TRBD1 (5 bases). V was pared by 4 bases and J by 11 bases, with 14 bases between. CDR3 size: 12 residues. CDR1 and CDR2 (germline): MNHEY, SVGAGI. The CDR3 sequence is CASSSGEGRAFF. CDR3 bases: TGTGCCAGCAGTTCGGGGGAGGGTAGGGCTTTCTTT.

The chain has TRBV27 and TRBJ2-7, with 7 bases lining up with TRBD2. Trimming removed 5 bases from V and 3 bases from J; junction bases left unmatched: 13. This CDR3 has 16 amino acids. The germline V gene has CDR1 MNHEY and CDR2 SMNVEV (reference sequence). DNA for the CDR3: TGTGCCAGCAGTCCACAGACTAGCTGGATTCGCTACGAGCAGTACTTC. It yields the protein CASSPQTSWIRYEQYF.

The table lists this clone with a count of one. This chain links TRBV28 with TRBJ1-2, with 8 bases identical to TRBD1. Per the germline V gene, CDR1 is MDHEN and CDR2 is SYDVKM. The V gene end was trimmed by 4 bases and the J gene end by 4 bases; junction bases not matched to a gene: 8. The CDR3 extends over 15 amino acids. CDR3 in DNA: TGTGCCAGCAGTTCTAGGACAGGGTACGTCTATGGCTACACCTTC. Amino acids: CASSSRTGYVYGYTF.

This sequence joins TRBV11-3 and TRBJ2-1; 8 positions match TRBD1. The CDR3 runs to 14 residues. Germline V lookup: CDR1 SGHNT, CDR2 YENEEA. The J segment lost 4 bases and the V segment lost 3 bases, leaving 2 bases of the junction unmatched. CDR3 loop: CASSLRQGYNEQFF. CDR3 nucleotides: TGTGCCAGCAGCTTGCGACAGGGGTACAATGAGCAGTTCTTC. The full variable domain, rest sourced from reference TRBV11-3 and TRBJ2-1, is EAGVVQSPRYKIIEKKQPVAFWCNPISGHNTLYWYLQNLGQGPELLIRYENEEAVDDSQLPKDRFSAERLKGVDSTLKIQPAELGDSAVYLCASSLRQGYNEQFFGPGTRLTVL.

This clone occurred once. This chain joins TRBV15 and TRBJ2-7; 7 bases are a match to TRBD1. Per the germline V gene, CDR1 is LNHNV and CDR2 is YYDKDF (reference sequence). The J segment lost 5 bases and the V segment lost 5 bases, leaving 15 bases of the junction unmatched. The CDR3 totals 16 residues. CDR3 nucleotide sequence: TGTGCCACCAGCGGAGGACATAGACAGGGTAGAGACGAGCAGTACTTC. As protein: CATSGGHRQGRDEQYF.

The chain recombines TRBV28 with TRBJ2-5; D ambiguous. This CDR3 has 12 residues. CDR1 is MDHEN, CDR2 SYDVKM, per germline. Between the trimmed V and J ends, which lost 6 bases and 5 bases, there was a span of 10 bases. The CDR3 bases are TGTGCCAGCAGACTTCCGAGGGAGACCCAGTACTTC. Translated: CASRLPRETQYF. The full variable domain, with the rest looked up from reference TRBV28 and TRBJ2-5, is DVKVTQSSRYLVKRTGEKVFLECVQDMDHENMFWYRQDPGLGLRLIYFSYDVKMKEKGDIPEGYSVSREKKERFSLILESASTNQTSMYLCASRLPRETQYFGPGTRLLVL.

V usage is TRBV7-2 and J usage is TRBJ2-1; 8 bases map to TRBD2. Germline assignment: CDR1 SGHTA and CDR2 FQGNSA. V lost 4 bases and J lost 8; bases outside the gene matches: 4. The CDR3 spans 13 residues. The CDR3, as DNA: TGTGCCAGCAGCTCCGGACTAGCACATGAGCAGTTCTTC. Its protein product is CASSSGLAHEQFF.

This chain connects TRBV19 to TRBJ1-5; D is possibly TRBD1 (5 bases). The CDR3 consists of 15 residues. Germline CDR1 LNHDA, CDR2 SQIVND (reference sequence). Trimming took 6 bases from V and 3 from J, leaving 15 bases between them. CDR3 in amino acids: CASRKQVGVNQPQHF. DNA of the CDR3: TGTGCCAGTAGAAAACAGGTAGGGGTCAATCAGCCCCAGCATTTT.

The chain uses TRBV13 and TRBJ1-1; TRBD1 matches at 7 bases. In germline, CDR1 is PRHDT, CDR2 FYEKMQ (reference sequence). With V trimmed by 5 bases and J by 0 bases, 9 bases remained unmatched. The CDR3 is made up of 16 amino acids. The CDR3 sequence is CASSVRGSGVNTEAFF. The CDR3 DNA sequence: TGTGCCAGCAGCGTCAGGGGGAGTGGAGTGAACACTGAAGCTTTCTTT.

This clone was counted a single time. This rearrangement joins TRBV11-3 to TRBJ2-7; TRBD1 aligns across 7 bases. In germline, CDR1 is SGHNT, CDR2 YENEEA. The trim removed 6 bases at V and 4 bases at J, leaving 12 bases unmatched. CDR3 length equals 15 residues. CDR3 in DNA: TGTGCCAGCAGTACCCCCCGGGACAGTTTTTACGAGCAGTACTTC. Its protein is CASSTPRDSFYEQYF.

This clone turned up a few times. V and J are TRBV18 and TRBJ2-6, with 7 bases aligning to TRBD1. The CDR3 is 16 residues long. V lost 4 bases to trimming and J lost 0 bases; unmatched junction nucleotides: 3. Germline V gene sequence: CDR1 KGHSH, CDR2 LQKENI. The CDR3 nucleotides are TGTGCCAGCTCACGGGACAGCAACTCTGGGGCCAACGTCCTGACTTTC. Protein sequence: CASSRDSNSGANVLTF.

V gene TRBV4-1 combines with J gene TRBJ2-3; the D gene is possibly TRBD2 (5 bases). Germline CDR1 MGHRA, CDR2 YSYEKL. V lost 4 bases, J lost 0 bases, and 14 bases lay in between. The CDR3 runs to 16 residues. CDR3 coding DNA: TGCGCCAGCAGCCTCGCCCCGTCGGGGAGCACAGATACGCAGTATTTT. The encoded protein is CASSLAPSGSTDTQYF.

V and J are TRBV11-2 and TRBJ2-1; no clear D gene. CDR1 SGHAT and CDR2 FQNNGV come from the germline V gene. The CDR3 sequence is 17 residues long. V was clipped by 2 bases and J by 0 bases, with 14 bases between them. The chain's CDR3 is CASSLWRLSSSYNEQFF. The DNA of the CDR3 is TGTGCCAGCAGCTTATGGAGACTTTCGAGCTCCTACAATGAGCAGTTCTTC.

CDR3 loop: CASSPQGQGVSDNEQFF. CDR3 nucleotide sequence: TGTGCCAGTAGTCCCCAAGGTCAGGGGGTATCGGACAATGAGCAGTTCTTC. V gene TRBV19 combines with J gene TRBJ2-1; TRBD1 agrees at 7 bases. This CDR3 is 17 amino acids long. Germline-derived CDR1 and CDR2 are LNHDA and SQIVND (reference sequence). The ends lost 5 bases at V and 5 bases at J; junction bases unmatched: 15.

The CDR3 is CASSLSSGQLNTEAFF. CDR3 nucleotides: TGTGCCAGCAGTTTATCCTCCGGACAGTTGAACACTGAAGCTTTCTTT. The rearrangement uses TRBV28 and TRBJ1-1; D perhaps matches TRBD1 (6 bases). The CDR3 covers 16 residues. With 1 base removed from V and 0 bases from J, the gap between germline ends came to 12 bases. Germline CDR1 MDHEN, CDR2 SYDVKM.

This rearrangement joins TRBV20-1 to TRBJ2-5; D ambiguous. Trimming pared 3 bases from V and 5 bases from J, leaving 7 bases between. Germline CDR1 and CDR2: DFQATT and SNEGSKA (reference sequence). The CDR3 spans 11 residues. CDR3 bases: TGCAGTGCTAGCGGGTATGAGACCCAGTACTTC. Translating it yields CSASGYETQYF.

CDR3 in amino acids: CASSEQGISTDTQYF. The CDR3 DNA follows: TGCGCCAGCAGTGAACAGGGAATTAGCACAGATACGCAGTATTTT. The chain uses TRBV10-2 and TRBJ2-3, with D possibly being TRBD1 (6 bases). The V end lost 3 bases, the J end lost 0 bases, and 10 bases lay between the germline ends. There are 15 residues in the CDR3. Germline lookup yields CDR1 WSHSY and CDR2 SAAADI.

The chain uses TRBV18 and TRBJ2-7, with D hard to call. The CDR3 is 15 amino acids. The germline V gene has CDR1 KGHSH and CDR2 LQKENI. Trimming took off 5 bases at V and 2 bases at J, with 16 bases between the two ends. CDR3 nucleotide sequence: TGTGCCAGCTCAGAAGGTACAGTCAAAACCTACGAGCAGTACTTC. It encodes CASSEGTVKTYEQYF.

The rearrangement links TRBV25-1 to TRBJ2-7; 10 bases align to TRBD1. Germline V gene lookup returns CDR1 MGHDK and CDR2 SYGVNS. The CDR3 sequence is 15 residues long. V lost 3 bases, J lost 1 base, and 3 bases stayed unmatched. CDR3 coding DNA: TGTGCCAGCAGTGACGGGGACAGGGGTTCCTACGAGCAGTACTTC. Translating it yields CASSDGDRGSYEQYF.